This T cell receptor beta chain was sequenced for a study of shared clonotypes between healthy human individuals. Study-level points and caveats: In a handful of donors, about 5% of naive CD4 clonotypes appeared in common.

Comments on this clone: Its antigen is as yet unknown. Different DNA sequences within this sample yield the same CDR3.

Profiled with immunoSEQ multiplex PCR; TCRdb holds only in-frame clones, not every one. The sample carries fewer than 350,000 clones, around 87% recorded once. The clonotype was recovered from a man in his late teens or twenties in good health. The source material was memory CD8+ T cells sorted from blood. Indicated subset: CD45RO+ cells pooled with CCR7-negative TemRA cells.

The CDR3 spells CAISESLDRGDQPQHF. As DNA, the CDR3 is TGTGCCATCAGTGAGTCTTTGGACAGGGGGGATCAGCCCCAGCATTTT. This chain links TRBV10-3 with TRBJ1-5; 10 positions match TRBD1. The CDR3 totals 16 residues. CDR1 is ENHRY and CDR2 is SYGVKD in the germline V gene. After removal of 0 bases from V and 5 bases from J, the junction contained 4 bases not matched to a gene.